The 5 T cell receptor beta chains below were found in one sample sequenced in a study of blood T cell repertoires in COVID-19. Produced via immunoSEQ multiplex PCR; TCRdb's table is partial and in-frame only. The table includes 65,000 to 80,000 clones, around 86% detected once. Specimen: peripheral blood. These receptors all come from a man under 40 with acute or convalescent COVID-19.

V gene TRBV3-1 (or the pseudogene TRBV3-2) combines with J gene TRBJ2-3, with 10 nucleotides matching TRBD2. Trimming cost V 3 bases and J 6 bases; bases outside gene matches: 6. Germline loops: CDR1 LGHDT, CDR2 YNNKEL (reference sequence). CDR3 size: 15 residues. The chain's CDR3 is CASSHSAGGLDTQYF. The CDR3 DNA reads as TGTGCCAGCAGCCACTCAGCGGGAGGGTTGGATACGCAGTATTTT.

In DNA form, the CDR3 reads TGTGCCAGCAAACGACTAGCGGGGGGAAATGAGCAGTTCTTC. It yields the protein CASKRLAGGNEQFF. The V call is TRBV9, the J call TRBJ2-1; 13 bases map to TRBD2. The V gene end was trimmed by 6 bases and the J gene end by 7 bases; junction bases not matched to a gene: 4. CDR3 length equals 14 residues. From germline, CDR1 is SGDLS and CDR2 YYNGEE.

The rearrangement uses TRBV24-1 and TRBJ1-5; 8 positions match TRBD1. CDR3 length equals 16 residues. The J segment lost 4 bases and the V segment lost 5 bases, leaving 9 bases of the junction unmatched. Germline assignment: CDR1 KGHDR and CDR2 SFDVKD. The chain's CDR3 is CATSGSGTGQNQPQHF. CDR3 nucleotides: TGTGCCACCAGTGGTTCCGGGACAGGCCAAAATCAGCCCCAGCATTTT.

CDR3 nucleotides: TGCGCCAGCAGCGCACCGGGACTAGCGCCAGATACGCAGTATTTT. Protein product: CASSAPGLAPDTQYF. The chain carries TRBV5-1 and TRBJ2-3; 10 bases are shared with TRBD2. Germline V gene lookup returns CDR1 SGHRS and CDR2 YFSETQ. The CDR3 covers 15 residues. Trimming removed 4 bases from V and 4 bases from J; junction bases left unmatched: 6.

V usage is TRBV9 and J usage is TRBJ2-1; D perhaps matches TRBD2 (5 bases). The CDR3 extends over 15 amino acids. The germline gives CDR1 SGDLS, CDR2 YYNGEE. V was cut by 4 bases and J by 4 bases, with 15 bases left in between. CDR3 loop: CASSPGSRPYNEQFF. The CDR3 DNA follows: TGTGCCAGCAGCCCGGGGTCCCGACCTTACAATGAGCAGTTCTTC.